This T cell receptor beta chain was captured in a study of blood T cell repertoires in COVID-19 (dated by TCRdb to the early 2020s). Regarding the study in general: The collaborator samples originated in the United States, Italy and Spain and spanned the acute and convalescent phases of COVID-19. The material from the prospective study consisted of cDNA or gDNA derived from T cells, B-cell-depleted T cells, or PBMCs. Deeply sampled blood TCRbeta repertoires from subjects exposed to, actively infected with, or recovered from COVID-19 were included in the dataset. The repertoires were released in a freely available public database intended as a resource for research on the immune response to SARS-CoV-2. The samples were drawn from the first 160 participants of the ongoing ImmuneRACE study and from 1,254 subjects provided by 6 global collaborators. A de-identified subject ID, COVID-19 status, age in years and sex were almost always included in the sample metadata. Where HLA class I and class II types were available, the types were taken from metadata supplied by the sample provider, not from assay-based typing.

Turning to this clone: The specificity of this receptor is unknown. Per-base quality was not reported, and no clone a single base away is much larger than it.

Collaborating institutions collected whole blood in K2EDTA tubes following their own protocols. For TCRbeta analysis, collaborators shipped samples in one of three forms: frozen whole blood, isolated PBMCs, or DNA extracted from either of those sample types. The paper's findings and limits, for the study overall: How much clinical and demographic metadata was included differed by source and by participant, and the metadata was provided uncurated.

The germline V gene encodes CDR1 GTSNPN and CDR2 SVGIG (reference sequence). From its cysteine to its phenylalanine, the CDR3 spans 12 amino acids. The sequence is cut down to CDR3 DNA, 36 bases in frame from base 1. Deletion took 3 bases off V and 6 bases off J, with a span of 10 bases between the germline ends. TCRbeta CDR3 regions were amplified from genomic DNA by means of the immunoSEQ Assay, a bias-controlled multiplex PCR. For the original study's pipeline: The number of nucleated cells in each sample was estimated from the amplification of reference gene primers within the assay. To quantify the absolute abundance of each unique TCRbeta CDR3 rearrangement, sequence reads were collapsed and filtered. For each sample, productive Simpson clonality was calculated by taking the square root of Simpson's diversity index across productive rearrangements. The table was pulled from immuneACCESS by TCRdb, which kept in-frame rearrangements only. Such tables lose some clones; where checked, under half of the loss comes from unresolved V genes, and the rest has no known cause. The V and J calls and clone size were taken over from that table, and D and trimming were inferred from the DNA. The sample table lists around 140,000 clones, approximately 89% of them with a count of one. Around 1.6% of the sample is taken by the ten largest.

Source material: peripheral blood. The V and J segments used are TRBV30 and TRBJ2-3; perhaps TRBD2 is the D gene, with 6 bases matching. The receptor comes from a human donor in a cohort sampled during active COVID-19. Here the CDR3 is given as CAWSGGRDTQYF. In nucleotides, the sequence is TGTGCCTGGAGCGGGGGTCGGGATACGCAGTATTTT.